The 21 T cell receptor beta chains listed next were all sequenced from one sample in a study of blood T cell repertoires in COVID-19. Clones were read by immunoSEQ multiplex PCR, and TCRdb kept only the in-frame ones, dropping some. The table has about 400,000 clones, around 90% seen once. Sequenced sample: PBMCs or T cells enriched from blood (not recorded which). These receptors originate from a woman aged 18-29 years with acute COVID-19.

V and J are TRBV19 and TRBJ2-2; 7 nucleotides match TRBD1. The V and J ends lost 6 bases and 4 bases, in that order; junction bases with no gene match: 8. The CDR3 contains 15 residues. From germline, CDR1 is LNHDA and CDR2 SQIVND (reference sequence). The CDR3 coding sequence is TGTGCCAGTAGCTTATATGACAGGGCCACCGGGGAGCTGTTTTTT. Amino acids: CASSLYDRATGELFF.

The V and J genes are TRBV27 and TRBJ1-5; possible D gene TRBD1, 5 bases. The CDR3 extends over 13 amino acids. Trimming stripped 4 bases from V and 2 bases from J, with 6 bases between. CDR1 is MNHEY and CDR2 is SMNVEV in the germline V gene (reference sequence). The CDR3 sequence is CASSWGGNQPQHF. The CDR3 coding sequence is TGTGCCAGCAGTTGGGGGGGCAATCAGCCCCAGCATTTT.

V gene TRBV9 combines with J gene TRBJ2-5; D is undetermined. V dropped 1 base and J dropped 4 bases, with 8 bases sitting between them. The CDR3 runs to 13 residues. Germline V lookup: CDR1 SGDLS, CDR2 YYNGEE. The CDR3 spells CASSVYPSETQYF. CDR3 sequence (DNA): TGTGCCAGCAGCGTATATCCCTCAGAGACCCAGTACTTC.

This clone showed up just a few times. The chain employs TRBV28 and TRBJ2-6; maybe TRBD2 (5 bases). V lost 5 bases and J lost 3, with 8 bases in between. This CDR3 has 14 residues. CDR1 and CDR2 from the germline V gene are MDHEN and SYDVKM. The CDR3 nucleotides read TGTGCCAGCAGTCCCGGAGGTGGGGCCAACGTCCTGACTTTC. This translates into CASSPGGGANVLTF.

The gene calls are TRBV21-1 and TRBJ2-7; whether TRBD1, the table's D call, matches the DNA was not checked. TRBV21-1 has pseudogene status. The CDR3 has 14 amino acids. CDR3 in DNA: TGTGCCAGCAGCAAAGGGACAGTCCTCTACGAGCAGTACTTC. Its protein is CASSKGTVLYEQYF.

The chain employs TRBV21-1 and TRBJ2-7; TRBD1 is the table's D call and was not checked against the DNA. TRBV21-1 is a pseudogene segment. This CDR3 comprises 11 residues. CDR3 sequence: CASKQANEQYF. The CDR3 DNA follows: TGTGCCAGCAAACAGGCAAACGAGCAGTACTTC.

The CDR3 loop is CASSFVGLASTGELFF. In nucleotides, the CDR3 is TGTGCCAGCAGTTTTGTGGGACTAGCGAGCACCGGGGAGCTGTTTTTT. The chain uses TRBV27 and TRBJ2-2; 10 bases line up with TRBD2. CDR3 length: 16 residues. Germline V CDR1 and CDR2: MNHEY, SMNVEV (reference sequence). The trim removed 3 bases at V and 4 bases at J, leaving 5 bases unmatched.

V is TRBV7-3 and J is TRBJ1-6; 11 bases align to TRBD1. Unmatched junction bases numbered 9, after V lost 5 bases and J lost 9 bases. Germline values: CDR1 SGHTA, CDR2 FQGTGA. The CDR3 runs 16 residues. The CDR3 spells CASSTRDRGKGSPLHF. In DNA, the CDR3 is TGTGCCAGCAGCACTCGGGACAGGGGGAAAGGTTCACCCCTCCACTTT.

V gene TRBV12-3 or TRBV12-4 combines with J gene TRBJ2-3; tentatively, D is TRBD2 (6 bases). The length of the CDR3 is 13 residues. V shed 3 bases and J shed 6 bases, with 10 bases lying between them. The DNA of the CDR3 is TGTGCCAGCAGTTTGGGGCTAGCGGATACGCAGTATTTT. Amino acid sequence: CASSLGLADTQYF.

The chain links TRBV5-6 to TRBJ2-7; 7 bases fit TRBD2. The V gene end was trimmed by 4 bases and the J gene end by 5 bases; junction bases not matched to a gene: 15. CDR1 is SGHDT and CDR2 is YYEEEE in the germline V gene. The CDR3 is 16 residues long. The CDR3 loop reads CASSGAWRRETNEQYF. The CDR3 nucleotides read TGTGCCAGCAGCGGGGCGTGGAGGCGGGAGACTAACGAGCAGTACTTC.

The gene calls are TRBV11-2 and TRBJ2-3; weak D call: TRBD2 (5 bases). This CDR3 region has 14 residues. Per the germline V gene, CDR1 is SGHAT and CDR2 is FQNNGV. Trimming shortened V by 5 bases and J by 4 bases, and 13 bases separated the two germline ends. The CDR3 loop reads CASSPGLRADTQYF. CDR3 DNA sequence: TGTGCCAGCAGCCCAGGACTGAGGGCAGATACGCAGTATTTT.

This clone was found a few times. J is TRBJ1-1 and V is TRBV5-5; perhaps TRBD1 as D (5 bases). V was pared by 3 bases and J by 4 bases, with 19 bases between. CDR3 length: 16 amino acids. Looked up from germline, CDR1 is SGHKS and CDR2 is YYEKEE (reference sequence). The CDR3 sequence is CASSWEGIGGATEAFF. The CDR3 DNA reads TGTGCCAGCAGCTGGGAGGGGATTGGGGGAGCCACTGAAGCTTTCTTT.

CDR3 residues: CASSLTRNTDTQYF. The DNA of the CDR3 is TGTGCCAGCAGTTTGACCAGGAACACAGATACGCAGTATTTT. The chain uses TRBV27 and TRBJ2-3; no definite D call. V lost 3 bases and J lost 2, with 9 bases in between. CDR1 and CDR2 from the germline V gene are MNHEY and SMNVEV (reference sequence). The CDR3 spans 14 residues.

As DNA, the CDR3 is TGTGCCAGCAGCGGGGGGACAGCCCAAGAGACCCAGTACTTC. This encodes CASSGGTAQETQYF. The chain couples TRBV5-4 to TRBJ2-5; D might be TRBD1 (7 bases). This CDR3 is 14 amino acids long. CDR1 and CDR2 (germline): SGHNT, YYREEE (reference sequence). V was cut by 4 bases and J by 1 base, with 11 bases left in between.

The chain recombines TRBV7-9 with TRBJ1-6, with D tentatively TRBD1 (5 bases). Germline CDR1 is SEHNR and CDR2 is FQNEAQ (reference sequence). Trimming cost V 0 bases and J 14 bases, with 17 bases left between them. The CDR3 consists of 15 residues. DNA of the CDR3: TGTGCCAGCAGCTTAGCGTACCAGGGTGAGGTGTCCCTCCACTTT. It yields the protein CASSLAYQGEVSLHF. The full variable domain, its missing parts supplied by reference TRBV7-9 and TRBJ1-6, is DTGVSQNPRHKITKRGQNVTFRCDPISEHNRLYWYRQTLGQGPEFLTYFQNEAQLEKSRLLSDRFSAERPKGSFSTLEIQRTEQGDSAMYLCASSLAYQGEVSLHFGNGTRLTVT.

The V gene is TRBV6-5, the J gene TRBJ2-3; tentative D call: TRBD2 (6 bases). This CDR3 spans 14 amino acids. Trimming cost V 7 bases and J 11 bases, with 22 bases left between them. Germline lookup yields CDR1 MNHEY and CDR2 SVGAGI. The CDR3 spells CASTKKRSKEGQYF. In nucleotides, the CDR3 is TGTGCCAGCACCAAAAAGCGGAGCAAGGAGGGGCAGTATTTT.

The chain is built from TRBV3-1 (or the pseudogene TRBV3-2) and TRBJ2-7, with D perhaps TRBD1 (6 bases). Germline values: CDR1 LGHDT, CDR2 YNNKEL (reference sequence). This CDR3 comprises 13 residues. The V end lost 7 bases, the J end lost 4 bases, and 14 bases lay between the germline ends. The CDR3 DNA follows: TGTGCCAGCATACAGGGCTTAAGATACGAGCAGTACTTC. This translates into CASIQGLRYEQYF.

The CDR3 region is CAISESGRGGTEAFF. DNA for the CDR3: TGTGCCATCAGTGAGAGCGGCAGGGGTGGAACTGAAGCTTTCTTT. The rearrangement joins TRBV10-3 to TRBJ1-1; a weak D match, TRBD1 (6 bases). This CDR3 region has 15 residues. CDR1 and CDR2 (germline): ENHRY, SYGVKD. With 2 bases removed from V and 5 bases from J, the gap between germline ends came to 15 bases.

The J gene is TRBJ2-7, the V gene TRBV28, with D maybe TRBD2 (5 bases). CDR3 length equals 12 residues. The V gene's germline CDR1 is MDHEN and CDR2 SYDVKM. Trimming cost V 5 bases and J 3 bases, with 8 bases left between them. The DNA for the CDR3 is TGTGCCAGCAGTGTTAGCGACTACGAGCAGTACTTC. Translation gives CASSVSDYEQYF. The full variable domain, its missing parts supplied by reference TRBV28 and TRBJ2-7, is DVKVTQSSRYLVKRTGEKVFLECVQDMDHENMFWYRQDPGLGLRLIYFSYDVKMKEKGDIPEGYSVSREKKERFSLILESASTNQTSMYLCASSVSDYEQYFGPGTRLTVT.

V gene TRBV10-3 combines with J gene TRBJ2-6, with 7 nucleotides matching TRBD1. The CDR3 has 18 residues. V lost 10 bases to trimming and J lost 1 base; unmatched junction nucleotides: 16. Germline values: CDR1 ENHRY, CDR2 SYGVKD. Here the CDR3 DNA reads TGTGCCACCTCTTCGGGGACAGCTTTCAGTTCTGGGGCCAACGTCCTGACTTTC. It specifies CATSSGTAFSSGANVLTF.

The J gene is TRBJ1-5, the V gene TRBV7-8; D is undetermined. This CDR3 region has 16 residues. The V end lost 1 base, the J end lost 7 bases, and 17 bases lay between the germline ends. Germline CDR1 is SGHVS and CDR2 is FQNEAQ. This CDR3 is CASSLDDTGVLQPQHF. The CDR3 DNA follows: TGTGCCAGCAGCTTAGATGATACCGGGGTACTGCAGCCCCAGCATTTT.